The 13 T cell receptor beta chains reported below all come from one sample, sequenced in a study of shared clonotypes between healthy human individuals. Some clones are missing from TCRdb's copy, which holds only in-frame ones; the method was immunoSEQ multiplex PCR. The sample yields roughly 330,000 clones, 74% seen once. The sequenced material came from memory CD4+ T cells sorted from blood. Sample subset: CD45RA-negative fraction. The receptors shown here come from a young man in good health.

V and J are TRBV6-6 and TRBJ2-3, with D unclear. CDR1 is MNHNY and CDR2 is SVGAGI in the germline V gene (reference sequence). The germline V and J ends were trimmed by 9 bases and 5 bases, with 6 bases remaining between them. The CDR3 sequence is 10 residues long. CDR3 DNA sequence: TGTGCCAGTTCGAGAGATACGCAGTATTTT. Amino acid sequence: CASSRDTQYF.

This sequence joins TRBV10-3 and TRBJ1-2, with a weak D call TRBD1 (6 bases). Germline V CDR1 and CDR2: ENHRY, SYGVKD. V was shortened by 11 bases and J by 2 bases, with 21 bases between the two germline ends. The CDR3 length is 15 residues. CDR3 coding DNA: TGTGCCGGGGGGGCCGGGACTCCGGGAAACTATGGCTACACCTTC. This translates into CAGGAGTPGNYGYTF.

The genes are TRBV7-9 and TRBJ2-3; 7 bases are shared with TRBD2. The CDR3 extends over 15 amino acids. Germline V lookup: CDR1 SEHNR, CDR2 FQNEAQ (reference sequence). V was clipped by 8 bases and J by 5 bases; unmatched bases: 13. The CDR3 region is CASPVGAGAVDTQYF. Here the CDR3 DNA reads TGTGCCAGCCCAGTCGGGGCGGGAGCGGTAGATACGCAGTATTTT.

The V call is TRBV6-1, the J call TRBJ1-3, with 7 bases aligning to TRBD1. Germline values: CDR1 MNHNS, CDR2 SASEGT. The CDR3 spans 16 residues. Trimming cost V 4 bases and J 0 bases; bases outside gene matches: 6. CDR3 loop: CASSGTGTVSGNTIYF. The CDR3 coding sequence is TGTGCCAGCAGTGGGACGGGGACAGTCTCTGGAAACACCATATATTTT.

The chain links TRBV5-6 to TRBJ1-2; TRBD1 is a possible D gene (6 bases). Germline CDR1 and CDR2: SGHDT and YYEEEE. The V gene lost 6 bases and the J gene lost 2 bases, with 14 bases spanning the gap. This CDR3 is 14 amino acids long. This CDR3 is CASTNGGANYGYTF. For the CDR3, the DNA is TGTGCCAGCACCAATGGGGGCGCCAACTATGGCTACACCTTC.

This chain connects TRBV5-1 to TRBJ2-5, with D perhaps being TRBD1 or TRBD2 (5 bases each). V lost 5 bases, J lost 5 bases, and 19 bases lay in between. The CDR3 length is 15 residues. CDR1 SGHRS and CDR2 YFSETQ come from the germline V gene. Here the CDR3 reads CASRSHPQGAETQYF. For the CDR3, the DNA is TGCGCCAGCAGGTCGCACCCCCAGGGAGCGGAGACCCAGTACTTC.

The V and J genes are TRBV5-4 and TRBJ2-1; 10 bases fit TRBD2. The trim removed 5 bases at V and 10 bases at J, leaving 15 bases unmatched. The CDR3 covers 16 residues. Germline lookup yields CDR1 SGHNT and CDR2 YYREEE (reference sequence). CDR3 region: CASSPKLAGTTPEQFF. Here the CDR3 DNA reads TGTGCCAGCAGTCCCAAACTAGCGGGGACCACGCCGGAGCAGTTCTTC.

The chain couples TRBV5-1 to TRBJ2-1; 15 positions agree with TRBD2. The junction had 3 bases not matched to a gene; V was cut back by 4 bases and J by 4 bases. The germline V gene encodes CDR1 SGHRS and CDR2 YFSETQ. CDR3 size: 16 residues. The CDR3 protein is CASSGGLAGGYNEQFF. The DNA of the CDR3 is TGCGCCAGCAGCGGCGGACTAGCGGGAGGGTACAATGAGCAGTTCTTC.

The chain links TRBV5-1 to TRBJ2-1; D is unresolved. V lost 0 bases to trimming and J lost 5 bases, with 3 bases between them. This CDR3 spans 12 amino acids. Germline assignment: CDR1 SGHRS and CDR2 YFSETQ. The CDR3 is CASSLAHNEQFF. DNA for the CDR3: TGCGCCAGCAGCTTGGCCCACAATGAGCAGTTCTTC.

The V gene is TRBV5-5, the J gene TRBJ2-3; unclear D gene. The CDR3 has 14 amino acids. Trimming left V 3 bases short and J 0 bases short, with 8 bases between. In germline, CDR1 is SGHKS, CDR2 YYEKEE (reference sequence). This CDR3 reads CASSSGYSTDTQYF. DNA of the CDR3: TGTGCCAGCAGCTCCGGCTACAGCACAGATACGCAGTATTTT.

The CDR3 region is CASSQDGKGTIPRSYNEQFF. CDR3 nucleotide sequence: TGTGCCAGCAGCCAAGACGGAAAGGGGACAATTCCCCGCTCCTACAATGAGCAGTTCTTC. This sequence joins TRBV14 and TRBJ2-1; D may be TRBD1 (6 bases). Germline CDR1 is SGHDN and CDR2 is FVKESK. Trimming pared 0 bases from V and 0 bases from J, leaving 21 bases between. This CDR3 region has 20 residues.

The J gene is TRBJ2-1, the V gene TRBV7-7; TRBD1 agrees at 7 bases. The CDR3 is 14 residues long. Germline V gene data show CDR1 as SSHAT and CDR2 as FNYEAQ (reference sequence). V trimming: 5 bases; J trimming: 6 bases; junction bases outside the gene matches: 7. CDR3 sequence reads: CASSKTRGSNEQFF. The CDR3 nucleotides are TGTGCCAGCAGCAAAACCAGGGGGAGCAATGAGCAGTTCTTC.

This rearrangement joins TRBV14 to TRBJ1-2; possible D gene TRBD1, 5 bases. In germline, CDR1 is SGHDN, CDR2 FVKESK. The CDR3 contains 14 residues. Trimming took off 1 base at V and 5 bases at J, with 11 bases between the two ends. CDR3 amino acids: CASSQGPGKYGYTF. CDR3 in DNA: TGTGCCAGCAGCCAAGGGCCAGGGAAATATGGCTACACCTTC.